This TCR beta chain was recovered during a study of cytomegalovirus exposure and HLA in healthy donors. V was trimmed by 6 bases and J by 1 base, leaving 9 bases between them. Germline values: CDR1 SQVTM, CDR2 ANQGSEA. CDR3 size: 12 residues. Primers included in the PCR were 60 Vbeta and 13 Jbeta primers. Clones were read by immunoSEQ multiplex PCR, and TCRdb kept only the in-frame ones, dropping some. The sample consists of about 180,000 clones, 75% of them appearing once. The study's findings and limits: Accurate prediction of HLA-A and HLA-B alleles (for most subjects) was reportedly achieved from TCR beta sequences.

This clone was observed once. Its specificity is unknown. The receptor was derived from a male donor in good health and CMV-seronegative. Specimen: PBMCs. The chain has TRBV29-1 and TRBJ1-1; no reliable D call. CDR3 in DNA: TGCAGCGTGGTACACCCGAACACTGAAGCTTTCTTT. It is translated as CSVVHPNTEAFF.